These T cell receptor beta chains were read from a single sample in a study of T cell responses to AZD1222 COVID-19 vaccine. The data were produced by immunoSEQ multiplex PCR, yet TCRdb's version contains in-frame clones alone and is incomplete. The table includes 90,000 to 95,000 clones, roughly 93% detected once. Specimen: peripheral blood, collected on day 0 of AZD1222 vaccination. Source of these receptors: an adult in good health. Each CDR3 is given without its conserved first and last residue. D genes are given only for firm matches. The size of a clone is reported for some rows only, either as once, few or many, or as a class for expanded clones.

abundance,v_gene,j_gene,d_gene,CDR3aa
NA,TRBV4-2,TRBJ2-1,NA,ASSQDPSGGRNEQF
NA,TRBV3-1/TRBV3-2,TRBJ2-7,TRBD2,ASSRAASGHRYEQY
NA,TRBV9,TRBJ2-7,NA,ASSLTGSEQY
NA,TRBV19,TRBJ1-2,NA,ASKMSDRNYGYT
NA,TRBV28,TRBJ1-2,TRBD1,ASSTDRVTGYT
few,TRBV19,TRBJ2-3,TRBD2,ASSIGLAGGSTDTQY
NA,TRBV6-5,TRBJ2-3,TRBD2,ASSFSGGGRDTQY
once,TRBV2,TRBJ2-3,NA,ASSTDTQY
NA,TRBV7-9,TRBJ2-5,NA,ASSLDEFGLPVVTQY
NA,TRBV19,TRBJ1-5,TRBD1,ASSIDLTGVGSNQPQH
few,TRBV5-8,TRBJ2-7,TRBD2,ASSPGTSGGNYEQY
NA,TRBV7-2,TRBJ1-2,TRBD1,ASSLGQGVGGYT
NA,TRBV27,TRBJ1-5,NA,ASSRYDSYQPQH
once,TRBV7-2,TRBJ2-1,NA,ASSLGNIGAGEQF
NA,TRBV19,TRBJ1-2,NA,ASSIGRGGYVYGYT
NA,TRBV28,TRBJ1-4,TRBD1,ASSLGGRTGEKLF
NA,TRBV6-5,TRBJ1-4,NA,ASSPTPTNEKLF
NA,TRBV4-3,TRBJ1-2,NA,ASSQARQGGSNYGYT
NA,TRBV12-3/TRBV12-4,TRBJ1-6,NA,ASSPLGSPLH
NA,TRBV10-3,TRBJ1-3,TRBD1,AISAVGTGVISSGNTIY